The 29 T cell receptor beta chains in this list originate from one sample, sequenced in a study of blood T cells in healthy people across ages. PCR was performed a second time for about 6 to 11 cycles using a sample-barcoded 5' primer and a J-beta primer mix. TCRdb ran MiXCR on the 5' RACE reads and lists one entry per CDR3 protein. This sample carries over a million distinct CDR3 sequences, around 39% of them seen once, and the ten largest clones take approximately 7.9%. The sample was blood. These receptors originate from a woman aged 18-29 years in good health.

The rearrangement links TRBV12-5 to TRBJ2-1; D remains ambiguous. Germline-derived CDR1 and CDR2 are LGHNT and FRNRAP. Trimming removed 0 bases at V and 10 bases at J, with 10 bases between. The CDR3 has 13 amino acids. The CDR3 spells CASGLVRAREQFF. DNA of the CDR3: TGTGCTAGTGGTTTGGTTAGGGCCCGCGAGCAGTTCTTC.

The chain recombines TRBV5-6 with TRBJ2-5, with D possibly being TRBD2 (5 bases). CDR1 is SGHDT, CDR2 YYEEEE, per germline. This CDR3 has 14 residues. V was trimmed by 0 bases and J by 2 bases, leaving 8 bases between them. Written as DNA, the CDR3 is TGTGCCAGCAGCTTGGAGGAGCGGCAAGAGACCCAGTACTTC. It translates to CASSLEERQETQYF.

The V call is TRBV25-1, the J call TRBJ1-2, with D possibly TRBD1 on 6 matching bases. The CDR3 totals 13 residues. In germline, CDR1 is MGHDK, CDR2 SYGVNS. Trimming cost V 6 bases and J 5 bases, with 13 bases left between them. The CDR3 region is CASSERGGYGYTF. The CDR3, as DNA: TGTGCCAGCAGCGAACGAGGGGGATATGGCTACACCTTC.

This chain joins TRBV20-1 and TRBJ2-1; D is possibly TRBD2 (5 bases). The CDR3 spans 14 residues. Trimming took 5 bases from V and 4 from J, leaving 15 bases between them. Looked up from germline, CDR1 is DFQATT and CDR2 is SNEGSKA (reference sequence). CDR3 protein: CSAPTRGSYNEQFF. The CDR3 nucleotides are TGCAGTGCTCCCACTCGGGGATCTTACAATGAGCAGTTCTTC.

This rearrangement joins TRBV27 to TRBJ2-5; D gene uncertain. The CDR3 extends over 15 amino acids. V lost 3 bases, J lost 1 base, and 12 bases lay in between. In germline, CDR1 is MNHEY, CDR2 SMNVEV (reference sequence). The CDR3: CASSFGPRVQETQYF. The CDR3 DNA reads TGTGCCAGCAGTTTTGGTCCCCGCGTCCAAGAGACCCAGTACTTC.

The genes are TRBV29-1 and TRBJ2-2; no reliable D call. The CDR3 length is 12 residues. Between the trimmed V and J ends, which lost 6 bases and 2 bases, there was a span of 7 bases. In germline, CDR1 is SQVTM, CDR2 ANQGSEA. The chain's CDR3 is CSVRINTGELFF. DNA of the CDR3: TGCAGCGTGAGGATTAACACCGGGGAGCTGTTTTTT.

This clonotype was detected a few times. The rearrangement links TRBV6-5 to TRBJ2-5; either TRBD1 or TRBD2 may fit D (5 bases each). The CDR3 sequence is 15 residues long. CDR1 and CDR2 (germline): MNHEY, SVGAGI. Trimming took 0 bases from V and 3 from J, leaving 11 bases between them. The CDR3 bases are TGTGCCAGCAGTTACTCAGGGACCATTAAAGAGACCCAGTACTTC. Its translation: CASSYSGTIKETQYF.

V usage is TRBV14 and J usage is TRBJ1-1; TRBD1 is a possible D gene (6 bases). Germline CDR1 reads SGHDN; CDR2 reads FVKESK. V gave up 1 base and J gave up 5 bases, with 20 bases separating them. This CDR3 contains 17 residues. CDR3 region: CASSQATGAAVWTEAFF. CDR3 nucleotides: TGTGCCAGCAGCCAAGCGACAGGAGCGGCAGTATGGACTGAAGCTTTCTTT.

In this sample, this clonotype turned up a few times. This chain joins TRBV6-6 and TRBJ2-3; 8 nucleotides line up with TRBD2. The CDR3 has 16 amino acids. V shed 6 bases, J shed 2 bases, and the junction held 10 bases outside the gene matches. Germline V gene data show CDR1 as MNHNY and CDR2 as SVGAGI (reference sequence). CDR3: CASSPGSSGVTDTQYF. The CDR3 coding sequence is TGTGCCAGCAGCCCCGGTAGTAGCGGGGTCACAGATACGCAGTATTTT.

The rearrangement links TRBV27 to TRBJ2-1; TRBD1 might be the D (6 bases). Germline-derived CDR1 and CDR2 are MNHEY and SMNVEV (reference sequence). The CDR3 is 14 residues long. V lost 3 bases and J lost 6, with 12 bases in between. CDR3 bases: TGTGCCAGCAGTTTCCGGGACACGTTCAATGAGCAGTTCTTC. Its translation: CASSFRDTFNEQFF.

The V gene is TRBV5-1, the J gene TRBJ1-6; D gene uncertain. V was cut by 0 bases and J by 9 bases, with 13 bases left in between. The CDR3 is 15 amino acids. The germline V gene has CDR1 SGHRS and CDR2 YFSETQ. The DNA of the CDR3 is TGCGCCAGCAGCTTGGCCCTGAGCCAGCTTTCACCCCTCCACTTT. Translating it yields CASSLALSQLSPLHF.

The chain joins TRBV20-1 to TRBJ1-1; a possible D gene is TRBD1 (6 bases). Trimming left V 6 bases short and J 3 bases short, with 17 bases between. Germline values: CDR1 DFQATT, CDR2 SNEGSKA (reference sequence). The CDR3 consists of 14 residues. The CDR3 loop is CSALTGGRDTEAFF. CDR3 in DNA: TGCAGTGCCCTAACGGGGGGGCGGGACACTGAAGCTTTCTTT.

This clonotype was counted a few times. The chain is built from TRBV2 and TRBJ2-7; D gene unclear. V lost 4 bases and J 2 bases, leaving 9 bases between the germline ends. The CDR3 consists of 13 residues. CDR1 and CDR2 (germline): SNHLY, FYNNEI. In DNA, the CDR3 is TGTGCCAGCAGTGGCAGACCCACCTACGAGCAGTACTTC. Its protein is CASSGRPTYEQYF.

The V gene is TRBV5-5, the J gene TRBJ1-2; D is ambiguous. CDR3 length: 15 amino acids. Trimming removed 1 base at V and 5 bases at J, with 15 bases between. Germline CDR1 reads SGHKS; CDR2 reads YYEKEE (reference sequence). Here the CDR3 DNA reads TGTGCCAGCAGCTTGACTGCGGACCTGGGGTATGGCTACACCTTC. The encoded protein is CASSLTADLGYGYTF. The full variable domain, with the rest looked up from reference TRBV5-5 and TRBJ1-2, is DAGVTQSPTHLIKTRGQQVTLRCSPISGHKSVSWYQQVLGQGPQFIFQYYEKEERGRGNFPDRFSARQFPNYSSELNVNALLLGDSALYLCASSLTADLGYGYTFGSGTRLTVV.

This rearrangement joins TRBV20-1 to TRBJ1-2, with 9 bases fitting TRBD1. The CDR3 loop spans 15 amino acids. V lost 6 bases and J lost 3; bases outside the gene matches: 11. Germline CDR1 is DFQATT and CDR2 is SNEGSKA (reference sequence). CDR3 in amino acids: CSATVQGAGDYGYTF. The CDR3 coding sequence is TGCAGTGCCACAGTACAGGGGGCAGGGGACTATGGCTACACCTTC.

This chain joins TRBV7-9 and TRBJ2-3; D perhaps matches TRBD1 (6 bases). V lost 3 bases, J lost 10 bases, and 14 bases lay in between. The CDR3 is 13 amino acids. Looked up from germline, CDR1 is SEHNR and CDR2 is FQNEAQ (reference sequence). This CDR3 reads CASSFRDTESQYF. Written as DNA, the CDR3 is TGTGCCAGCAGCTTCCGGGACACAGAATCGCAGTATTTT.

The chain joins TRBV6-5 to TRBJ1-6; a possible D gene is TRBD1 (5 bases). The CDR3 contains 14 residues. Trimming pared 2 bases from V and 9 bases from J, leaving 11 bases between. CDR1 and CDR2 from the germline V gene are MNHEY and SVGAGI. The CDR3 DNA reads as TGTGCCAGCAGTTACGAGGGACTCTCTTCACCCCTCCACTTT. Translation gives CASSYEGLSSPLHF.

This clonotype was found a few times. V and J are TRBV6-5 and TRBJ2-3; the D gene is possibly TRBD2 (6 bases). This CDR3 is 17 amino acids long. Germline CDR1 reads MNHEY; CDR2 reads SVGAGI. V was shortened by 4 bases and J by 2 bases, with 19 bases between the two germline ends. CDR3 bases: TGTGCCAGCAGTTGGACCCTCGGGACTTCCTCCACAGATACGCAGTATTTT. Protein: CASSWTLGTSSTDTQYF.

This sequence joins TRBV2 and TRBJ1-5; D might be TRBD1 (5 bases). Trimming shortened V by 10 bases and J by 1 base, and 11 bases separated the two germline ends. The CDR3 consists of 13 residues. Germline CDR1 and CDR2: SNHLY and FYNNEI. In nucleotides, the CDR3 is TGTGCCACCGGGAGGGACAGCAATCAGCCCCAGCATTTT. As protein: CATGRDSNQPQHF.

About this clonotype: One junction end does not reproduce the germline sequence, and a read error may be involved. The CDR3, as DNA: TGTGCCAGCAGTGTACTAAGCTCCTCCGAGCAGTACTTC. Translation: CASSVLSSSEQYF. The rearrangement joins TRBV25-1 to TRBJ2-7, with D unresolved. Germline V CDR1 and CDR2: MGHDK, SYGVNS. The CDR3 covers 13 residues.

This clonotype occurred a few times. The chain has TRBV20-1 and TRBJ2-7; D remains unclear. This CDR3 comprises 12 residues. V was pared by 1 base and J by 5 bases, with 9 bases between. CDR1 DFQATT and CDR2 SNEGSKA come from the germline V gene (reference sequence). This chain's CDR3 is CSARALGNEQYF. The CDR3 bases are TGCAGTGCTAGAGCCTTGGGAAACGAGCAGTACTTC.

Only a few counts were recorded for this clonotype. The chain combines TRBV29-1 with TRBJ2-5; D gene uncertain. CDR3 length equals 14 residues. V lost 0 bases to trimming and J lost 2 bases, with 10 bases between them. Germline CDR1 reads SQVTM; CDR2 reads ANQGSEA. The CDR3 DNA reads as TGCAGCGTTGAAGATAGCCCTAGGCAAGAGACCCAGTACTTC. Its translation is CSVEDSPRQETQYF. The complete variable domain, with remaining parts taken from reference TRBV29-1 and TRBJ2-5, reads SAVISQKPSRDICQRGTSLTIQCQVDSQVTMMFWYRQQPGQSLTLIATANQGSEATYESGFVIDKFPISRPNLTFSTLTVSNMSPEDSSIYLCSVEDSPRQETQYFGPGTRLLVL.

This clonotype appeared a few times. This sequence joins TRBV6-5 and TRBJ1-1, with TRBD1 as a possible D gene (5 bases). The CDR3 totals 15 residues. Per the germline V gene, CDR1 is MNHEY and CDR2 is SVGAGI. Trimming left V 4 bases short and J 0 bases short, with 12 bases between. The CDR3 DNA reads TGTGCCAGCAGTTCACGACAGAAGATGAACACTGAAGCTTTCTTT. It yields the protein CASSSRQKMNTEAFF.

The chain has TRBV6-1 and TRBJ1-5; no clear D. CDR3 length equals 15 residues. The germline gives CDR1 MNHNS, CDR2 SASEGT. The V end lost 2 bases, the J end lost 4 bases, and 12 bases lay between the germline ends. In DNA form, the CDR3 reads TGTGCCAGCAGTGAACAGCTCTTCGGGAATCAGCCCCAGCATTTT. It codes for CASSEQLFGNQPQHF.

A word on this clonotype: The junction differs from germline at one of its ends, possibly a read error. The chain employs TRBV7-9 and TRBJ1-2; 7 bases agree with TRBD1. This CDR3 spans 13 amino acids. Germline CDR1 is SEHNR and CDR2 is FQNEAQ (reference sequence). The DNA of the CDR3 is TGTGCCTGCAGCTTAGGGGACAGTTATGGCTACACCTTC. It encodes CACSLGDSYGYTF.

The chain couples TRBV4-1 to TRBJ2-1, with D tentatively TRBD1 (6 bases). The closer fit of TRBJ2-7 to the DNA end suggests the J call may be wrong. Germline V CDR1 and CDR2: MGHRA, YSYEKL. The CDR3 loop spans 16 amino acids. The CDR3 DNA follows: TGCGCCAGCAGCCTCAGACAGGCAACCTCCTACAATGAGCAGTACTTC. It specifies CASSLRQATSYNEQYF.

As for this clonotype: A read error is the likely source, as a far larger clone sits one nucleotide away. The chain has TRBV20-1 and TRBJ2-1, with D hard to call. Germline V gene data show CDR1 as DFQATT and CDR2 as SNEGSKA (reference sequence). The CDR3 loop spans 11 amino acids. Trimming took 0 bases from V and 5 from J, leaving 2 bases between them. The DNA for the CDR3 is TGCAGTGCTAGAGATGACAATGAGCAGTTCTTC. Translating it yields CSARDDNEQFF.

CDR3 loop: CASSAGRLAGGELFF. For the CDR3, the DNA is TGTGCCAGCAGCGCAGGGAGGCTTGCCGGCGGGGAGCTGTTTTTT. The rearrangement links TRBV7-7 to TRBJ2-2; tentative D call: TRBD2 (6 bases). V dropped 5 bases and J dropped 7 bases, with 17 bases sitting between them. The CDR3 extends over 15 amino acids. Germline CDR1 reads SSHAT; CDR2 reads FNYEAQ (reference sequence).

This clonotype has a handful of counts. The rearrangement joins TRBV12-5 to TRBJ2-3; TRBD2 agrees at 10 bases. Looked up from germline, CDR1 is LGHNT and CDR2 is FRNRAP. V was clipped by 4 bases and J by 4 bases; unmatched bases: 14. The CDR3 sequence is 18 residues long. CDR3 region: CASGSQGEASGRSDTQYF. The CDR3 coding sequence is TGTGCTAGTGGTTCCCAGGGGGAGGCTAGCGGGAGATCAGATACGCAGTATTTT.